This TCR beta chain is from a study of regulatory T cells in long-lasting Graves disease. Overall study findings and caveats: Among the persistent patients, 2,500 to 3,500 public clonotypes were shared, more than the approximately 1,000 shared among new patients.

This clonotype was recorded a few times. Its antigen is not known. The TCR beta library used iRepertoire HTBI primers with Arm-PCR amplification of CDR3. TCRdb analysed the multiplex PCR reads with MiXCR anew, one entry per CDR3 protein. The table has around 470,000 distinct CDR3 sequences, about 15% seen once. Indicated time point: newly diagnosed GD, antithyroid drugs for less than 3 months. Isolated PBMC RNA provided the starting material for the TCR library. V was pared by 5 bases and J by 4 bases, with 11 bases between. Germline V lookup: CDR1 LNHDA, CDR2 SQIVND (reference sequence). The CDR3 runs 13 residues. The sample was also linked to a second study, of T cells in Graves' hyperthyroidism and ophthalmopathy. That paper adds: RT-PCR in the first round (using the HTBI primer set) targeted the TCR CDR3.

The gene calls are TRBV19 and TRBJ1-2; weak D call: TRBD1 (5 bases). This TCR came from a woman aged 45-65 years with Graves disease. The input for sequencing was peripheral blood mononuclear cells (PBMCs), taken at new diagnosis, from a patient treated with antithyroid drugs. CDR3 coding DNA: TGTGCCAGTAGTGGGGCTGTACTCTATGGCTACACCTTC. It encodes CASSGAVLYGYTF.